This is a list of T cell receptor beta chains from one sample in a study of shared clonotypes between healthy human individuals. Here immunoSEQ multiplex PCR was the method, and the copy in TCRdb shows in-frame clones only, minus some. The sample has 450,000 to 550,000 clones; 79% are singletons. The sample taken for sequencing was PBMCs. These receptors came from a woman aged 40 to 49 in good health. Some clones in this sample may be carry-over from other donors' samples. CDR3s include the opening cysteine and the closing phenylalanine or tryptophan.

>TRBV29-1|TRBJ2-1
CSVEDRGGSRNEQFF
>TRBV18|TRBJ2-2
CASSPLELSTGELFF
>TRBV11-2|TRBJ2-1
CASSARGGTGERGYNEQFF
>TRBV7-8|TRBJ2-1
CASSLAAASLYNEQFF
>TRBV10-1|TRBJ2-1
CASRESGLAGAGEQFF
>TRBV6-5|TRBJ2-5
CASSYSIRGGETQYF
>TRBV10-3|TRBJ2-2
CAISQNTGELFF
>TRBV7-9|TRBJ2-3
CASSQEGSGGGTDTQYF
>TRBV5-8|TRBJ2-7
CASSPTGHTWRDTYEQYF
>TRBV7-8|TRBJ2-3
CASSLGGLAGKPDTQYF
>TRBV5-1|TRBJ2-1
CASSGLAGGGNEQFF
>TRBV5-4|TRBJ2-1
CASSLGRNEQFF
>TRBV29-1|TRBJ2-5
CSVQKGTYQETQYF
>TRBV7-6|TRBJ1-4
CASSLFTGSEKLFF
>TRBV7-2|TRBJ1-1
CASRLGTANTEAFF
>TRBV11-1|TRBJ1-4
CASSLEYQGGGEKLFF
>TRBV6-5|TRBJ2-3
CASSGGDGRRNTQYF
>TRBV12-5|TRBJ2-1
CASGLAGGSEQFF
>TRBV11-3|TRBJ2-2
CASSFRDGELFF
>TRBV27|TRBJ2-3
CASSLSELSDTQYF
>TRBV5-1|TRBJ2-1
CASSPDTYNEQFF
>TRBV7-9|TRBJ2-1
CASSPDYLSGQFF
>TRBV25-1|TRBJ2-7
CASRGARRGYEQYF
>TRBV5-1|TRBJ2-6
CASFGGASSGANVLTF
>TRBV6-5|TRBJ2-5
CASSYGSGLGETQYF
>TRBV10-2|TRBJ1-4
CASRDVLKGHEKLFF
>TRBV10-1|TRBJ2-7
CASRCRDREFCEQYF
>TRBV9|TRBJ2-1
CASSVASGSSNEQFF
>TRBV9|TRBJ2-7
CASSNTVLGFEQYF
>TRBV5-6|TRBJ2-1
CASSPPYGSSYNEQFF
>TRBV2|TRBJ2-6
CASDRGITHISGANVLTF
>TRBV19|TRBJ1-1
CASSIELRKNTEAFF
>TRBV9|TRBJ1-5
CASSVGQINQPQHF
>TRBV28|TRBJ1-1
CASSNTGRLLEAFF
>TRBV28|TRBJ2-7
CASSSPIAGVYEQYF
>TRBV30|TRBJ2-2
CAWLGLDYTGELFF
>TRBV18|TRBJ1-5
CASSPSAGYNQPQHF
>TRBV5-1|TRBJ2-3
CASSFEGPTDTQYF
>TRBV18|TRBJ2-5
CASSRTEQETQYF
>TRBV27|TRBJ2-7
CASSFQPAGSTYEQYF
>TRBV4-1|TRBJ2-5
CASSQDGAGQETQYF
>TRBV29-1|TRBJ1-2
CSVERVGYGYTF
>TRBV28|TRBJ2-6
CASSLARISGANVLTF
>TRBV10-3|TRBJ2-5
CAISGGSQETQYF
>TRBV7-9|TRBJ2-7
CASSLGDRDYEQYF
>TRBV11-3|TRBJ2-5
CASRGSGETQYF
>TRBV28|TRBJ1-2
CASSSPFSGRYGYTF
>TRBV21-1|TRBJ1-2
CASSKVGQANYGYTF
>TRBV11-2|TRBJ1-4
CASSFVLVEGEKLFF
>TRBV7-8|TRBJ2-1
CASSSHSEQFF
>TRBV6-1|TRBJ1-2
CASSEGAGRIYGYTF
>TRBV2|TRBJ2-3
CASTPTDTQYF
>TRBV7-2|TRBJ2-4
CASSSRLGGAKNIQYF
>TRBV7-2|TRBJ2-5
CASSLRTGLETQYF
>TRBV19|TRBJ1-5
CASSRWGQGEGQPQHF